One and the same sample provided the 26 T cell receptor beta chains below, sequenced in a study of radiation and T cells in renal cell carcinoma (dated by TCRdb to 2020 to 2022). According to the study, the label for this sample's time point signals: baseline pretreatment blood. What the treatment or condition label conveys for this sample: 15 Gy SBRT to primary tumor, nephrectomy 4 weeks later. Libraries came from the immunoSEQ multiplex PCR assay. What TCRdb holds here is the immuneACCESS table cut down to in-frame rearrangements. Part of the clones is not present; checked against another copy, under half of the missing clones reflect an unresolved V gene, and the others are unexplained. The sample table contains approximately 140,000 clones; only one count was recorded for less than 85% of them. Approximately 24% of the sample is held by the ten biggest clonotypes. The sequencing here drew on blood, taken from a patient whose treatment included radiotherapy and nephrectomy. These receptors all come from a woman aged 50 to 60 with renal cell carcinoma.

CDR3 nucleotides: TGCGCCAGCAGCGGGGCCTTGGGAAATGAAAAACTGTTTTTT. Translated: CASSGALGNEKLFF. This chain links TRBV5-1 with TRBJ1-4; D might be TRBD1 (5 bases). V was shortened by 4 bases and J by 5 bases, with 12 bases between the two germline ends. This CDR3 spans 14 amino acids. Looked up from germline, CDR1 is SGHRS and CDR2 is YFSETQ.

Here the CDR3 DNA reads TGTGCCAGCAGCTTAGGGGGAGGAGGGGAAGCTTTCTTT. Amino acids: CASSLGGGGEAFF. This rearrangement joins TRBV7-2 to TRBJ1-1; D remains ambiguous. V lost 1 base, J lost 8 bases, and 11 bases lay in between. The CDR3 has 13 residues. In germline, CDR1 is SGHTA, CDR2 FQGNSA.

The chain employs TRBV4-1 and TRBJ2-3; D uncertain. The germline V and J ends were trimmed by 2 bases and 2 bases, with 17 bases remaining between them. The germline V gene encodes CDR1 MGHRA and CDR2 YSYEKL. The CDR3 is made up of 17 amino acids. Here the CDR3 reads CASSQRTGGVVTDTQYF. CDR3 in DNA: TGCGCCAGCAGCCAAAGGACGGGCGGAGTTGTCACAGATACGCAGTATTTT.

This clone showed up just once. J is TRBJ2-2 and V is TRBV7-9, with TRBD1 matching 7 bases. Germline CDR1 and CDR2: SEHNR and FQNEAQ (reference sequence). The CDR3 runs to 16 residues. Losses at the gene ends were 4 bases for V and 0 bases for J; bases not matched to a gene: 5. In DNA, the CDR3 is TGTGCCAGCAGCTCATACAGGGGATCGAACACCGGGGAGCTGTTTTTT. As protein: CASSSYRGSNTGELFF.

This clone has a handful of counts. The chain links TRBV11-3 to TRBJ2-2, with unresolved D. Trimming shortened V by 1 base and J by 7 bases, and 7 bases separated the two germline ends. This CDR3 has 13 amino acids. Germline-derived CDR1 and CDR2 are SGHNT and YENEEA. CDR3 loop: CASSLVIGGELFF. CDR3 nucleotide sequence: TGTGCCAGCAGCTTAGTCATTGGCGGGGAGCTGTTTTTT. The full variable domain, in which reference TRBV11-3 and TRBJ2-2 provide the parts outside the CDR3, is EAGVVQSPRYKIIEKKQPVAFWCNPISGHNTLYWYLQNLGQGPELLIRYENEEAVDDSQLPKDRFSAERLKGVDSTLKIQPAELGDSAVYLCASSLVIGGELFFGEGSRLTVL.

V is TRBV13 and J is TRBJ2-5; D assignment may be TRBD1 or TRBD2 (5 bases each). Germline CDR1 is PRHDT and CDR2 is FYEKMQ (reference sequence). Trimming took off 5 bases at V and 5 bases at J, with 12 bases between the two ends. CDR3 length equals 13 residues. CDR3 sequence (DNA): TGTGCCAGCAGCAGGGACCCGGGGGAGACCCAGTACTTC. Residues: CASSRDPGETQYF.

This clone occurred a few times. The CDR3 sequence is CASSEFRGHATNSPLHF. DNA of the CDR3: TGTGCCAGCAGTGAATTCAGGGGTCACGCTACGAATTCACCCCTCCACTTT. This chain links TRBV6-1 with TRBJ1-6, with D possibly TRBD1 on 6 matching bases. The germline V gene encodes CDR1 MNHNS and CDR2 SASEGT. The CDR3 spans 17 residues. Trimming removed 2 bases from V and 7 bases from J, with 18 bases in between.

CDR3 in amino acids: CASSLGQGLWGYTF. As DNA, the CDR3 is TGTGCCAGCAGCTTGGGCCAGGGGCTCTGGGGCTACACCTTC. The V and J genes are TRBV5-4 and TRBJ1-2; tentative D call: TRBD1 (6 bases). The CDR3 totals 14 residues. Germline V gene data show CDR1 as SGHNT and CDR2 as YYREEE (reference sequence). V shed 0 bases and J shed 8 bases, with 14 bases lying between them.

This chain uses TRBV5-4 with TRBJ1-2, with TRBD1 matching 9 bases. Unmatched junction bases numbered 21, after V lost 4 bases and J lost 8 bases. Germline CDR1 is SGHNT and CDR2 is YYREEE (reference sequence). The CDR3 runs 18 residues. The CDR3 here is CASSMGVAGTGSRNGYTF. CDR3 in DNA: TGTGCCAGCAGCATGGGGGTAGCCGGGACAGGGTCCAGGAACGGCTACACCTTC. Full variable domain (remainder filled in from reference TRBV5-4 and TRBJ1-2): ETGVTQSPTHLIKTRGQQVTLRCSSQSGHNTVSWYQQALGQGPQFIFQYYREEENGRGNFPPRFSGLQFPNYSSELNVNALELDDSALYLCASSMGVAGTGSRNGYTFGSGTRLTVV.

As DNA, the CDR3 is TGTGCCAGCAGCTTCAGACAGGACAACTATGGCTACACCTTC. It is translated as CASSFRQDNYGYTF. J is TRBJ1-2 and V is TRBV7-3, with a weak D call TRBD1 (6 bases). Germline assignment: CDR1 SGHTA and CDR2 FQGTGA. Trimming took 3 bases from V and 2 from J, leaving 10 bases between them. There are 14 residues in the CDR3.

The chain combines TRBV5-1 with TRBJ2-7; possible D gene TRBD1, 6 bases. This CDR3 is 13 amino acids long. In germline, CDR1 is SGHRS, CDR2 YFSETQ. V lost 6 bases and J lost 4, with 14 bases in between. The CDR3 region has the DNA TGCGCCAGCATGGACAGCGATTATTACGAGCAGTACTTC. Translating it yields CASMDSDYYEQYF. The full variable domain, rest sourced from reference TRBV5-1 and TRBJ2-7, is KAGVTQTPRYLIKTRGQQVTLSCSPISGHRSVSWYQQTPGQGLQFLFEYFSETQRNKGNFPGRFSGRQFSNSRSEMNVSTLELGDSALYLCASMDSDYYEQYFGPGTRLTVT.

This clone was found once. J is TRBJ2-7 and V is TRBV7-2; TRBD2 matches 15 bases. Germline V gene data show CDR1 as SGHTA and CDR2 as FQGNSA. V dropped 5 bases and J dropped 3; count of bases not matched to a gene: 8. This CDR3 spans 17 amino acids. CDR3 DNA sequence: TGTGCCAGCAGCACCCCCGGGACTAGCGGGGGGAACTACGAGCAGTACTTC. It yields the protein CASSTPGTSGGNYEQYF.

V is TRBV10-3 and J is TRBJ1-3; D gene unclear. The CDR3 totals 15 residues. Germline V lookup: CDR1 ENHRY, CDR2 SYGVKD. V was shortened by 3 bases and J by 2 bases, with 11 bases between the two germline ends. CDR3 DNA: TGTGCCATCAGTGATTCCCGTGCTGCTGGAAACACCATATATTTT. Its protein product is CAISDSRAAGNTIYF.

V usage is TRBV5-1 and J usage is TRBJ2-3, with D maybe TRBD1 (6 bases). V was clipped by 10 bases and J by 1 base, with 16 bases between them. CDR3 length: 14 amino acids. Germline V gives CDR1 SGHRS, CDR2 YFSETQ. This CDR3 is CAGSVEGGTDTQYF. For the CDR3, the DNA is TGCGCCGGTAGCGTTGAGGGGGGCACAGATACGCAGTATTTT.

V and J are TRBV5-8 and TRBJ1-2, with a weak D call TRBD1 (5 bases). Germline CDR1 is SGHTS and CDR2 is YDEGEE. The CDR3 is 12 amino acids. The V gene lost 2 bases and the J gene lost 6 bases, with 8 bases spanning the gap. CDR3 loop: CASSLGVNGYTF. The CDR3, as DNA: TGTGCCAGCAGCTTAGGGGTAAATGGCTACACCTTC.

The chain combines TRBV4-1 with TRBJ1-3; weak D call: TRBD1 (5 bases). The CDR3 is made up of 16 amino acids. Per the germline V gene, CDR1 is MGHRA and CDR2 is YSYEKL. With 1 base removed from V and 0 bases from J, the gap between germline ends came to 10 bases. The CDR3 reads CASSQVARDSGNTIYF. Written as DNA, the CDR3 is TGCGCCAGCAGCCAAGTAGCCAGGGACTCTGGAAACACCATATATTTT.

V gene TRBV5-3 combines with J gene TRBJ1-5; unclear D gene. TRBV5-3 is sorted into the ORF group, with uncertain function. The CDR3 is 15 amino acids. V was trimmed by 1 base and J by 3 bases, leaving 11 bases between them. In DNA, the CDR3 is TGTGCCAGAAGCTTGCCCCGAGTGCTCAATCAGCCCCAGCATTTT. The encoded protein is CARSLPRVLNQPQHF.

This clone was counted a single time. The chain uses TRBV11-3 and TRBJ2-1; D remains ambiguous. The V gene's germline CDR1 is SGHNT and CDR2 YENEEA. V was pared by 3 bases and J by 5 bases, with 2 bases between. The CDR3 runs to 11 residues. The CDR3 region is CASSLNNEQFF. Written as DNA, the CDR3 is TGTGCCAGCAGCTTGAACAATGAGCAGTTCTTC.

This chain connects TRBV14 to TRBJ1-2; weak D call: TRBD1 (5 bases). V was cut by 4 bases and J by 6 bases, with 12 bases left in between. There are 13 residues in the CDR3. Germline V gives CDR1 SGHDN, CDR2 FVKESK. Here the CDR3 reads CASSPRRGDGYTF. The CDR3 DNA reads TGTGCCAGCAGCCCTCGAAGGGGAGATGGCTACACCTTC. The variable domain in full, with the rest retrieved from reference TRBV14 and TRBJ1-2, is EAGVTQFPSHSVIEKGQTVTLRCDPISGHDNLYWYRRVMGKEIKFLLHFVKESKQDESGMPNNRFLAERTGGTYSTLKVQPAELEDSGVYFCASSPRRGDGYTFGSGTRLTVV.

The DNA for the CDR3 is TGTGCCAGCAGTTACAATTCACCTCGGGTGAACACTGAAGCTTTCTTT. It encodes CASSYNSPRVNTEAFF. The chain employs TRBV6-5 and TRBJ1-1; D is unclear. In germline, CDR1 is MNHEY, CDR2 SVGAGI. The germline V and J ends were trimmed by 2 bases and 0 bases, with 13 bases remaining between them. The CDR3 has 16 amino acids.

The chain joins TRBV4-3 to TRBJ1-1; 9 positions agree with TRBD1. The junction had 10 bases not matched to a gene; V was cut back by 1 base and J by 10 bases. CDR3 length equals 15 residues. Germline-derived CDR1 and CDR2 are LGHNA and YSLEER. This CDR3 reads CASSQGRGTGMTAFF. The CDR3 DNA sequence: TGCGCCAGCAGCCAAGGTAGGGGGACAGGGATGACAGCTTTCTTT.

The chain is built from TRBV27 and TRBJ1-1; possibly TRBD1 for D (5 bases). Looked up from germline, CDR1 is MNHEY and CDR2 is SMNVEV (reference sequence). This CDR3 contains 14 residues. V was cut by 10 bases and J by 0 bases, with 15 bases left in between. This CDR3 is CAIMGRQMNTEAFF. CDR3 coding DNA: TGTGCCATCATGGGACGGCAAATGAACACTGAAGCTTTCTTT.

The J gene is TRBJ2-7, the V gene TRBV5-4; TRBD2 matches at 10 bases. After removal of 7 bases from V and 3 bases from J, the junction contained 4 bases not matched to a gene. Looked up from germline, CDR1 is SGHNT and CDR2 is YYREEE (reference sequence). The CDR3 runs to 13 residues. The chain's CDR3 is CASGSSGSYEQYF. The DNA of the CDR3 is TGTGCCAGCGGATCTAGCGGGAGCTACGAGCAGTACTTC.

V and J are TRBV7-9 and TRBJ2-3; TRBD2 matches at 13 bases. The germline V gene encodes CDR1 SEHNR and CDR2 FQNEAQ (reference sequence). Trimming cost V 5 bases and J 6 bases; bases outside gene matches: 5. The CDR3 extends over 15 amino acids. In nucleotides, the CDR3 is TGTGCCAGCAGCCCCGGACTAGCGGGAGACGATACGCAGTATTTT. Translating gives CASSPGLAGDDTQYF.

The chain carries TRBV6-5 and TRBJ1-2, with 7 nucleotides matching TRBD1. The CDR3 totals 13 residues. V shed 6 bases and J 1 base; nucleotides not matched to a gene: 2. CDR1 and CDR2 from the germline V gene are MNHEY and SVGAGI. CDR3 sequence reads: CASRWDSNYGYTF. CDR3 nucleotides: TGTGCCAGCAGGTGGGACAGTAACTATGGCTACACCTTC.

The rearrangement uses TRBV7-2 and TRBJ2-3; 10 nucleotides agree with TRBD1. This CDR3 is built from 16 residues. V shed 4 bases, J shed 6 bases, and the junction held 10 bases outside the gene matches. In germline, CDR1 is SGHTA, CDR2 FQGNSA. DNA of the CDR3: TGTGCCAGCAGCTATGGGACAGGGGAAGGATGGGATACGCAGTATTTT. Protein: CASSYGTGEGWDTQYF. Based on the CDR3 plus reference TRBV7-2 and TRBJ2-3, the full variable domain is GAGVSQSPSNKVTEKGKDVELRCDPISGHTALYWYRQSLGQGLEFLIYFQGNSAPDKSGLPSDRFSAERTGGSVSTLTIQRTQQEDSAVYLCASSYGTGEGWDTQYFGPGTRLTVL.